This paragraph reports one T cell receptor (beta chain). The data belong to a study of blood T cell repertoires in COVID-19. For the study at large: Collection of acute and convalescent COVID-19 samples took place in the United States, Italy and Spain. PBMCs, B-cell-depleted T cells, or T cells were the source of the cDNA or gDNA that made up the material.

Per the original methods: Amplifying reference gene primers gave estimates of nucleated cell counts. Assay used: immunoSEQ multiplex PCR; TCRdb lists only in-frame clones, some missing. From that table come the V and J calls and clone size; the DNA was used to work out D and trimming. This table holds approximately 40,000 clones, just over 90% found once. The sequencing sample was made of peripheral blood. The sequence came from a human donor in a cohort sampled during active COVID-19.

CDR3 region: CASSYLAGGHQETQYF. The CDR3 DNA is TGTGCCAGCAGCTACCTAGCGGGAGGGCACCAAGAGACCCAGTACTTC. The V gene is TRBV5-4, the J gene TRBJ2-5; 12 bases map to TRBD2. Germline CDR1 reads SGHNT; CDR2 reads YYREEE (reference sequence). The ends lost 3 bases at V and 0 bases at J; junction bases unmatched: 3. The CDR3 length is 16 residues.